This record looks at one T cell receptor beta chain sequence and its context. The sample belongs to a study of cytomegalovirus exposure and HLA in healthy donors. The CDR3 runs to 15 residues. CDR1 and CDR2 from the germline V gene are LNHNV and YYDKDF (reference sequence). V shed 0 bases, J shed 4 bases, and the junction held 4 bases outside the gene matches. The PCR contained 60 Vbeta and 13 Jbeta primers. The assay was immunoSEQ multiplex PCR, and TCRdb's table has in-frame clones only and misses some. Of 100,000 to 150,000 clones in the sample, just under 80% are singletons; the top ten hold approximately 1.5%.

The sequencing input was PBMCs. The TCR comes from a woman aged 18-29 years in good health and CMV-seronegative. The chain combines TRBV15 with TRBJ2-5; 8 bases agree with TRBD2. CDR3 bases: TGTGCCACCAGCAGAGATGGGACTAGTCCAGAGACCCAGTACTTC. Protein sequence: CATSRDGTSPETQYF.